The 13 T cell receptor beta chains below were found in one sample sequenced in a study of T cell repertoires in cytomegalovirus infection. Their target antigens are unknown. In TCRdb, the reads were re-called with MiXCR into one record per CDR3 protein. The sample shows about 270,000 distinct CDR3 sequences, 22% of them seen only once. Specimen: cultured PBMCs, collected from culture after CMV antigen stimulation. These receptors were taken from a human donor in good health (CMV status not recorded). Some clones in this sample may be carry-over from other donors' samples.

The sample holds many counts of this clonotype. The chain recombines TRBV7-9 with TRBJ2-3; 7 bases line up with TRBD1. This CDR3 spans 14 amino acids. V lost 3 bases, J lost 1 base, and 1 base stayed unmatched. From germline, CDR1 is SEHNR and CDR2 FQNEAQ (reference sequence). The CDR3 loop reads CASSFGQGTDTQYF. CDR3 sequence (DNA): TGTGCCAGCAGCTTTGGACAGGGCACAGATACGCAGTATTTT.

This chain links TRBV11-3 with TRBJ2-1, with D perhaps matching TRBD1 (6 bases). Germline V lookup: CDR1 SGHNT, CDR2 YENEEA. This CDR3 has 16 residues. With 4 bases removed from V and 0 bases from J, the gap between germline ends came to 13 bases. The CDR3 bases are TGTGCCAGCAGCTCAGACAGGCTAGCCTCCTACAATGAGCAGTTCTTC. Protein: CASSSDRLASYNEQFF. Full variable domain (rest looked up from reference TRBV11-3 and TRBJ2-1): EAGVVQSPRYKIIEKKQPVAFWCNPISGHNTLYWYLQNLGQGPELLIRYENEEAVDDSQLPKDRFSAERLKGVDSTLKIQPAELGDSAVYLCASSSDRLASYNEQFFGPGTRLTVL.

The chain joins TRBV10-2 to TRBJ1-1, with D tentatively TRBD1 (5 bases). V was clipped by 2 bases and J by 10 bases, with 17 bases between them. Germline V CDR1 and CDR2: WSHSY, SAAADI. This CDR3 has 14 residues. The CDR3 DNA is TGCGCCAGCAGTGAGACTTTCGGGACCGCCGGAGCTTTCTTT. As protein: CASSETFGTAGAFF.

The genes are TRBV29-1 and TRBJ1-2; D is perhaps TRBD1 (5 bases). This CDR3 spans 11 amino acids. Trimming stripped 3 bases from V and 3 bases from J, with 5 bases between. Germline V lookup: CDR1 SQVTM, CDR2 ANQGSEA. The CDR3 bases are TGCAGCGTTGAGGGGGACTATGGCTACACCTTC. It translates to CSVEGDYGYTF.

V gene TRBV4-1 combines with J gene TRBJ2-1; 9 nucleotides match TRBD1. The junction had 17 bases not matched to a gene; V was cut back by 3 bases and J by 8 bases. This CDR3 has 18 residues. Germline V gene data show CDR1 as MGHRA and CDR2 as YSYEKL. In DNA form, the CDR3 reads TGCGCCAGCAGCCAGTTCCGTGTTTCCGGGACAGGGAGGGATGAGCAGTTCTTC. It specifies CASSQFRVSGTGRDEQFF.

This clonotype was observed many times. The chain employs TRBV7-2 and TRBJ2-6; 9 positions agree with TRBD2. V lost 5 bases to trimming and J lost 1 base; unmatched junction nucleotides: 6. CDR1 is SGHTA and CDR2 is FQGNSA in the germline V gene. CDR3 length: 17 residues. The CDR3 loop reads CASSPLAGWSGANVLTF. In DNA form, the CDR3 reads TGTGCCAGCAGCCCTCTAGCGGGATGGTCTGGGGCCAACGTCCTGACTTTC.

This chain uses TRBV29-1 with TRBJ2-3, with D perhaps matching TRBD1 (6 bases). Germline V gene sequence: CDR1 SQVTM, CDR2 ANQGSEA. V was clipped by 6 bases and J by 4 bases, with 11 bases between them. The CDR3 is made up of 12 amino acids. The CDR3 coding sequence is TGCAGCGTCTCCACAGGGTCAGATACGCAGTATTTT. This codes for CSVSTGSDTQYF.

Note on this clonotype: Just one base apart from a much larger clone, this may be a read error. V gene TRBV12-3 or TRBV12-4 combines with J gene TRBJ1-5, with a possible D match to TRBD1 (6 bases). There are 14 residues in the CDR3. The CDR3 DNA reads TGTGCCAGCACCCCACAGGGAATGGATCAGCCCCCGCATTTT. As protein: CASTPQGMDQPPHF.

This clonotype was seen repeatedly, ten times or more. The gene calls are TRBV6-1 and TRBJ2-3; 8 bases fit TRBD2. Per germline, CDR1 MNHNS and CDR2 SASEGT. J was trimmed by 6 bases and V by 6 bases; bases with no gene match: 14. This CDR3 spans 16 amino acids. CDR3 DNA: TGTGCCAGCAGGAAGTCCATAGCGGGATCTTCGGATACGCAGTATTTT. Translated: CASRKSIAGSSDTQYF.

This clonotype was seen a handful of times. V is TRBV29-1 and J is TRBJ2-1; 9 nucleotides line up with TRBD2. The J segment lost 1 base and the V segment lost 7 bases, leaving 8 bases of the junction unmatched. CDR3 length: 15 residues. Germline values: CDR1 SQVTM, CDR2 ANQGSEA. CDR3 sequence reads: CSAPLAGPSYNEQFF. As DNA, the CDR3 is TGCAGCGCTCCACTAGCGGGTCCTTCCTACAATGAGCAGTTCTTC.

This clonotype occurred many times. V is TRBV7-8 and J is TRBJ2-6, with 9 bases identical to TRBD1. There are 18 residues in the CDR3. Germline values: CDR1 SGHVS, CDR2 FQNEAQ. Unmatched junction bases numbered 10, after V lost 5 bases and J lost 2 bases. This chain's CDR3 is CASSPRAGTGTGANVLTF. The DNA of the CDR3 is TGTGCCAGCAGCCCCAGGGCAGGGACAGGGACTGGGGCCAACGTCCTGACTTTC.

V usage is TRBV2 and J usage is TRBJ2-7, with 8 positions matching TRBD1. J gave up 2 bases and V 1 base, and 4 bases lay outside the gene matches. Per germline, CDR1 SNHLY and CDR2 FYNNEI. The CDR3 consists of 15 residues. The CDR3 nucleotides read TGTGCCAGCAGTGAAGGCAGGGGGCTAGCCTACGAGCAGTACTTC. Residues: CASSEGRGLAYEQYF.

This clonotype was counted many times. The V call is TRBV4-1, the J call TRBJ2-1, with D possibly TRBD2 on 6 matching bases. V shed 2 bases and J shed 3 bases, with 17 bases lying between them. Germline CDR1 MGHRA, CDR2 YSYEKL. There are 17 residues in the CDR3. The CDR3 nucleotides are TGCGCCAGCAGCCAACTTCTAGGGACTGCCTACTACAATGAGCAGTTCTTC. Its translation: CASSQLLGTAYYNEQFF.